Shown below are 29 T cell receptor beta chains from a single sample sequenced in a study of blood T cell repertoires in COVID-19. Sequencing was performed with immunoSEQ multiplex PCR; in TCRdb, only in-frame clones are kept and a portion is missing. This table has nearly 200,000 clones, about 85% appearing once. Sample: peripheral blood. These receptors were taken from a man aged 55-75 years with COVID-19, enrolled during active disease.

V usage is TRBV9 and J usage is TRBJ2-1, with D perhaps TRBD2 (6 bases). The CDR3 covers 15 residues. Germline V gives CDR1 SGDLS, CDR2 YYNGEE. Deletions cut 0 bases from V and 4 bases from J, with 11 bases between. CDR3 sequence (DNA): TGTGCCAGCAGCGTAGGGGCTAGCGCGTACAATGAGCAGTTCTTC. This encodes CASSVGASAYNEQFF.

CDR3 residues: CASSQGGGREAFF. CDR3 nucleotide sequence: TGTGCCAGCAGCCAAGGGGGAGGCAGAGAAGCTTTCTTT. V is TRBV4-2 and J is TRBJ1-1; no clear D. Trimming shortened V by 1 base and J by 8 bases, and 11 bases separated the two germline ends. Germline CDR1 is LGHNA and CDR2 is YNFKEQ. There are 13 residues in the CDR3.

The chain combines TRBV7-2 with TRBJ1-5; D gene uncertain. The CDR3 runs to 15 residues. Germline values: CDR1 SGHTA, CDR2 FQGNSA. The V and J ends lost 0 bases and 0 bases respectively, with 6 bases between them. CDR3 in DNA: TGTGCCAGCAGCTTAGCGCCCGGTAGCAATCAGCCCCAGCATTTT. Translation: CASSLAPGSNQPQHF.

This chain connects TRBV7-9 to TRBJ1-5, with a tentative D call TRBD1 (6 bases). The V gene's germline CDR1 is SEHNR and CDR2 FQNEAQ (reference sequence). The V gene lost 4 bases and the J gene lost 2 bases, with 12 bases spanning the gap. CDR3 size: 15 residues. This CDR3 reads CASSSTGGGNQPQHF. Written as DNA, the CDR3 is TGTGCCAGCAGCTCGACAGGTGGTGGCAATCAGCCCCAGCATTTT.

V gene TRBV7-2 combines with J gene TRBJ1-6, with a tentative D call TRBD1 (6 bases). Germline V gene lookup returns CDR1 SGHTA and CDR2 FQGNSA. Trimming left V 4 bases short and J 5 bases short, with 12 bases between. The CDR3 runs to 15 residues. CDR3 bases: TGTGCCAGCAGCTCGACAGGTCGTAATAATTCACCCCTCCACTTT. Translation gives CASSSTGRNNSPLHF.

V gene TRBV7-2 combines with J gene TRBJ2-1, with TRBD1 identical over 8 bases. The CDR3 has 12 amino acids. Germline CDR1 SGHTA, CDR2 FQGNSA. Trimming cost V 0 bases and J 15 bases; bases outside gene matches: 4. CDR3 loop: CASSLARGRLFF. The CDR3 bases are TGTGCCAGCAGCTTAGCCAGGGGGCGCCTGTTCTTC.

The CDR3 nucleotides are TGTGCCAGCAGTTTTTTTGCGGGAGATTCCTCCTACGAGCAGTACTTC. This codes for CASSFFAGDSSYEQYF. This rearrangement joins TRBV28 to TRBJ2-7; 7 bases agree with TRBD2. CDR1 and CDR2 (germline): MDHEN, SYDVKM. The V gene end was trimmed by 3 bases and the J gene end by 0 bases; junction bases not matched to a gene: 8. The length of the CDR3 is 16 residues.

CDR3 protein: CASSLLTGTNSPLHF. The CDR3 DNA is TGTGCCAGCAGCCTCCTTACAGGGACTAATTCACCCCTCCACTTT. The chain links TRBV6-2 or TRBV6-3 to TRBJ1-6, with D possibly TRBD1 on 6 matching bases. Per the germline V gene, CDR1 is MNHEY and CDR2 is SVGEGT. The CDR3 contains 15 residues. With 6 bases removed from V and 6 bases from J, the gap between germline ends came to 15 bases.

V and J are TRBV29-1 and TRBJ1-5; no clear D. The CDR3 is 13 amino acids. V gave up 7 bases and J gave up 7 bases, with 17 bases separating them. Germline V gene data show CDR1 as SQVTM and CDR2 as ANQGSEA. In DNA, the CDR3 is TGCAGCGCCGGAGGGAGCCGAGGGCAGCCCCAGCATTTT. Its protein is CSAGGSRGQPQHF.

The CDR3 loop is CASSPHDRSNEQFF. The DNA of the CDR3 is TGTGCCAGTAGCCCCCACGATAGGAGCAATGAGCAGTTCTTC. V and J are TRBV19 and TRBJ2-1; no clear D gene. Per the germline V gene, CDR1 is LNHDA and CDR2 is SQIVND (reference sequence). The ends were cut back, 6 bases at V and 6 bases at J, with 15 bases in the middle. CDR3 size: 14 residues.

The chain recombines TRBV19 with TRBJ1-2, with D unclear. CDR1 and CDR2 (germline): LNHDA, SQIVND (reference sequence). This CDR3 has 13 amino acids. V gave up 7 bases and J gave up 6 bases, with 15 bases separating them. This CDR3 reads CASMIWGADGYTF. The DNA for the CDR3 is TGTGCCAGTATGATATGGGGAGCGGATGGCTACACCTTC. The variable domain in full, with the rest retrieved from reference TRBV19 and TRBJ1-2, is DGGITQSPKYLFRKEGQNVTLSCEQNLNHDAMYWYRQDPGQGLRLIYYSQIVNDFQKGDIAEGYSVSREKKESFPLTVTSAQKNPTAFYLCASMIWGADGYTFGSGTRLTVV.

The chain recombines TRBV18 with TRBJ1-2; 9 bases map to TRBD1. This CDR3 contains 13 residues. Germline trimming cut 5 bases from V and 5 bases from J; bases unmatched to any gene: 3. The germline CDR1 and CDR2 sequences are KGHSH and LQKENI. CDR3 amino acids: CASSAGTGYGYTF. DNA for the CDR3: TGTGCCAGCTCAGCCGGGACAGGGTATGGCTACACCTTC.

This chain joins TRBV5-8 and TRBJ2-7; TRBD1 is a possible D gene (6 bases). V was pared by 2 bases and J by 7 bases, with 16 bases between. The germline V gene has CDR1 SGHTS and CDR2 YDEGEE. The CDR3 covers 14 residues. CDR3 coding DNA: TGTGCCAGCAGCTTTGGCAGGGGAACGGAAGAGCAGTACTTC. Protein: CASSFGRGTEEQYF. The whole variable domain, remainder taken from reference TRBV5-8 and TRBJ2-7, is EAGVTQSPTHLIKTRGQQATLRCSPISGHTSVYWYQQALGLGLQFLLWYDEGEERNRGNFPPRFSGRQFPNYSSELNVNALELEDSALYLCASSFGRGTEEQYFGPGTRLTVT.

The sample holds one count of this clone. This chain joins TRBV7-2 and TRBJ1-5; the match to TRBD1 covers 7 bases. V was clipped by 5 bases and J by 1 base; unmatched bases: 5. The CDR3 is 15 residues long. Germline CDR1 SGHTA, CDR2 FQGNSA. The CDR3 spells CASSPATGSNQPQHF. CDR3 DNA: TGTGCCAGCAGCCCGGCGACAGGGAGCAATCAGCCCCAGCATTTT. Together with reference TRBV7-2 and TRBJ1-5, the CDR3 gives the full variable domain: GAGVSQSPSNKVTEKGKDVELRCDPISGHTALYWYRQSLGQGLEFLIYFQGNSAPDKSGLPSDRFSAERTGGSVSTLTIQRTQQEDSAVYLCASSPATGSNQPQHFGDGTRLSIL.

The genes are TRBV30 and TRBJ2-3; 8 nucleotides agree with TRBD1. Losses at the gene ends were 3 bases for V and 0 bases for J; bases not matched to a gene: 8. The length of the CDR3 is 16 residues. Germline CDR1 GTSNPN, CDR2 SVGIG (reference sequence). The CDR3, as DNA: TGTGCCTGGAGCCTGCCGGGACAGGCTAGCACAGATACGCAGTATTTT. Amino acid sequence: CAWSLPGQASTDTQYF.

The V gene is TRBV27, the J gene TRBJ1-6; 8 nucleotides align to TRBD1. Germline lookup yields CDR1 MNHEY and CDR2 SMNVEV (reference sequence). CDR3 length equals 14 residues. Unmatched junction bases numbered 9, after V lost 10 bases and J lost 7 bases. The CDR3 reads CATTGTGRNSPLHF. The CDR3 bases are TGTGCCACAACAGGGACAGGAAGGAATTCACCCCTCCACTTT.

V gene TRBV9 combines with J gene TRBJ2-1, with 7 bases that match TRBD2. Germline values: CDR1 SGDLS, CDR2 YYNGEE. The CDR3 has 15 amino acids. V shed 3 bases, J shed 7 bases, and the junction held 10 bases outside the gene matches. CDR3 bases: TGTGCCAGCAGCGGAGAGGGCGGGAGAAGGAATGAGCAGTTCTTC. It encodes CASSGEGGRRNEQFF.

The J gene is TRBJ1-1, the V gene TRBV7-9; TRBD1 might be the D (6 bases). Trimming took off 6 bases at V and 3 bases at J, with 11 bases between the two ends. Germline CDR1 reads SEHNR; CDR2 reads FQNEAQ (reference sequence). The CDR3 sequence is 13 residues long. The CDR3 nucleotides read TGTGCCAGCAGTCAACAGGGATACACTGAAGCTTTCTTT. Its protein product is CASSQQGYTEAFF. The complete variable domain, with remaining parts taken from reference TRBV7-9 and TRBJ1-1, reads DTGVSQNPRHKITKRGQNVTFRCDPISEHNRLYWYRQTLGQGPEFLTYFQNEAQLEKSRLLSDRFSAERPKGSFSTLEIQRTEQGDSAMYLCASSQQGYTEAFFGQGTRLTVV.

Here the CDR3 DNA reads TGTGCCAGCAGCGTATCATCTCAGGGGACCTATGGCTACACCTTC. Translation: CASSVSSQGTYGYTF. V usage is TRBV9 and J usage is TRBJ1-2; D possibly corresponds to TRBD1 (6 bases). V lost 1 base and J lost 4, with 14 bases in between. CDR3 length equals 15 residues. Germline assignment: CDR1 SGDLS and CDR2 YYNGEE.

The rearrangement joins TRBV5-8 to TRBJ1-1, with 9 bases matching TRBD1. CDR1 SGHTS and CDR2 YDEGEE come from the germline V gene. The V segment lost 5 bases and the J segment 7 bases; nucleotides outside the gene matches: 12. The CDR3 totals 15 residues. Here the CDR3 DNA reads TGTGCCAGCAGTTACAGGGACAGGGCTGGCAATGAAGCTTTCTTT. As protein: CASSYRDRAGNEAFF.

The CDR3: CAWSVRLLAHSPLHF. DNA of the CDR3: TGTGCCTGGAGTGTGAGACTACTTGCGCATTCACCCCTCCACTTT. The rearrangement links TRBV30 to TRBJ1-6, with no clear D. V was shortened by 0 bases and J by 8 bases, with 14 bases between the two germline ends. Germline CDR1 GTSNPN, CDR2 SVGIG (reference sequence). The CDR3 runs 15 residues.

This clone has more than one count but fewer than ten. This chain links TRBV11-1 with TRBJ1-3; 8 bases are shared with TRBD1. CDR1 and CDR2 from the germline V gene are SGHAT and FQDESV (reference sequence). V lost 5 bases to trimming and J lost 0 bases; unmatched junction nucleotides: 6. The CDR3 runs to 16 residues. CDR3 in amino acids: CASSRGQASSGNTIYF. DNA of the CDR3: TGTGCCAGCAGCAGGGGACAGGCGAGCTCTGGAAACACCATATATTTT.

This rearrangement joins TRBV11-3 to TRBJ2-2; 9 nucleotides align to TRBD1. Germline V gene lookup returns CDR1 SGHNT and CDR2 YENEEA. The CDR3 loop spans 18 amino acids. The junction had 15 bases not matched to a gene; V was cut back by 6 bases and J by 4 bases. CDR3 sequence: CASSTGTGPLRSTGELFF. In DNA, the CDR3 is TGTGCCAGCAGTACCGGGACAGGGCCCTTACGAAGCACCGGGGAGCTGTTTTTT.

This chain connects TRBV24-1 to TRBJ2-1; D not resolved. The CDR3 runs to 11 residues. In germline, CDR1 is KGHDR, CDR2 SFDVKD. Trimming pared 3 bases from V and 9 bases from J, leaving 5 bases between. CDR3 sequence: CATSDLGEQFF. DNA for the CDR3: TGTGCCACCAGTGATCTAGGTGAGCAGTTCTTC.

This rearrangement joins TRBV5-1 to TRBJ1-1, with D maybe TRBD1 (6 bases). The germline V and J ends were trimmed by 3 bases and 2 bases, with 11 bases remaining between them. Germline lookup yields CDR1 SGHRS and CDR2 YFSETQ. This CDR3 has 14 residues. The CDR3 sequence is CASSSGTLNTEAFF. CDR3 in DNA: TGCGCCAGCAGCTCCGGGACACTAAACACTGAAGCTTTCTTT.

The CDR3 bases are TGTGCCAGCAGCCCTCGGGACAGTATTTATAATTCACCCCTCCACTTT. Translated: CASSPRDSIYNSPLHF. The rearrangement joins TRBV27 to TRBJ1-6, with 7 bases that match TRBD1. The CDR3 extends over 16 amino acids. From germline, CDR1 is MNHEY and CDR2 SMNVEV (reference sequence). The junction had 9 bases not matched to a gene; V was cut back by 6 bases and J by 4 bases.

The chain joins TRBV2 to TRBJ2-3; possibly TRBD2 for D (5 bases). V was shortened by 6 bases and J by 2 bases, with 12 bases between the two germline ends. This CDR3 spans 14 amino acids. Germline CDR1 SNHLY, CDR2 FYNNEI. The CDR3 loop is CASSYSAVTDTQYF. The CDR3 DNA reads as TGTGCCAGCAGCTATAGCGCGGTCACAGATACGCAGTATTTT.

This clone was detected only once. This chain joins TRBV29-1 and TRBJ1-1; D possibly corresponds to TRBD1 (6 bases). This CDR3 has 12 residues. Trimming removed 7 bases at V and 7 bases at J, with 16 bases between. Germline loops: CDR1 SQVTM, CDR2 ANQGSEA. The CDR3 sequence is CSARVGAFEAFF. As DNA, the CDR3 is TGCAGCGCAAGGGTGGGGGCTTTTGAAGCTTTCTTT.

The rearrangement joins TRBV6-5 to TRBJ2-1, with TRBD2 matching over 8 bases. J was trimmed by 7 bases and V by 0 bases; bases with no gene match: 5. CDR3 size: 15 residues. The germline CDR1 and CDR2 sequences are MNHEY and SVGAGI. In DNA, the CDR3 is TGTGCCAGCAGTTACTCTAGCGGGGCGCTTAATGAGCAGTTCTTC. It encodes CASSYSSGALNEQFF.